These 25 T cell receptor beta chains share one sample of origin, sequenced in a study of T-cell memory formation after mild COVID-19. TCRdb called the 5' RACE reads again in MiXCR, with one record for every CDR3 protein. Seen here are about 100,000 distinct CDR3 sequences, approximately 15% observed once, and the top ten hold 35% to 50%. The specimen sequenced was PBMCs or a T cell subset sorted from them (not recorded which). The receptor source for this set is a man aged 18 to 35 who had mild COVID-19 (a few samples of this study predate the infection). Cell type and time point are not known.

The chain combines TRBV29-1 with TRBJ2-1, with TRBD1 identical over 9 bases. The germline V gene has CDR1 SQVTM and CDR2 ANQGSEA. This CDR3 region has 12 residues. Germline trimming cut 7 bases from V and 4 bases from J; bases unmatched to any gene: 2. CDR3 residues: CSGTGVYNEQFF. CDR3 DNA: TGCAGCGGGACAGGGGTTTACAATGAGCAGTTCTTC.

V gene TRBV12-5 combines with J gene TRBJ2-5, with a possible D match to TRBD1 (7 bases). The CDR3 is 15 amino acids. Germline V lookup: CDR1 LGHNT, CDR2 FRNRAP. V was pared by 9 bases and J by 4 bases, with 21 bases between. The CDR3 here is CARLIARQGGETQYF. As DNA, the CDR3 is TGTGCTAGACTCATTGCGCGACAGGGAGGAGAGACCCAGTACTTC.

This clonotype showed up just a few times. The V and J genes are TRBV11-2 and TRBJ2-5, with a tentative D call TRBD2 (5 bases). This CDR3 is built from 17 residues. Per germline, CDR1 SGHAT and CDR2 FQNNGV. Trimming cost V 1 base and J 1 base, with 16 bases left between them. CDR3 in DNA: TGTGCCAGCAGCTTAGGAGTGAGACTAACCCTCCAAGAGACCCAGTACTTC. Translating it yields CASSLGVRLTLQETQYF.

At least ten counts were recorded for this clonotype. V and J are TRBV5-1 and TRBJ1-2; no definite D call. The CDR3 is 14 amino acids. Trimming removed 1 base from V and 0 bases from J, with 7 bases in between. Germline V lookup: CDR1 SGHRS, CDR2 YFSETQ. CDR3 in amino acids: CASSLRAPNYGYTF. The DNA for the CDR3 is TGCGCCAGCAGCTTGAGGGCCCCTAACTATGGCTACACCTTC.

Points on this clonotype: An end of the junction differs from the germline gene, which may be a read error. The rearrangement links TRBV9 to TRBJ2-1; 10 nucleotides match TRBD1. In germline, CDR1 is SGDLS, CDR2 YYNGEE. This CDR3 has 14 residues. The CDR3 DNA reads TGTGCCAGCATCGTAGGGGACAGGGGCGATGAGCAGTTCTTC. Encoded protein: CASIVGDRGDEQFF.

This clonotype has just a few counts. V usage is TRBV5-6 and J usage is TRBJ1-2; a weak D match, TRBD1 (5 bases). CDR1 is SGHDT and CDR2 is YYEEEE in the germline V gene. V was trimmed by 0 bases and J by 3 bases, leaving 9 bases between them. This CDR3 comprises 14 residues. CDR3 region: CASSLGDGDYGYTF. In nucleotides, the CDR3 is TGTGCCAGCAGCTTGGGGGACGGGGACTATGGCTACACCTTC.

The chain employs TRBV15 and TRBJ2-1, with 8 bases that match TRBD1. CDR3 length: 14 amino acids. Germline assignment: CDR1 LNHNV and CDR2 YYDKDF (reference sequence). The junction had 5 bases not matched to a gene; V was cut back by 4 bases and J by 6 bases. The DNA of the CDR3 is TGTGCCACCAGCACACACGGACAGGGCAATGAGCAGTTCTTC. Its translation: CATSTHGQGNEQFF.

This clonotype showed up just a few times. This rearrangement joins TRBV13 to TRBJ2-7; 10 positions match TRBD2. The CDR3 totals 14 residues. Germline CDR1 reads PRHDT; CDR2 reads FYEKMQ (reference sequence). V lost 5 bases to trimming and J lost 3 bases; unmatched junction nucleotides: 4. CDR3 loop: CASSTSGDNYEQYF. CDR3 bases: TGTGCCAGCAGCACTAGCGGGGACAACTACGAGCAGTACTTC.

This clonotype has only one observation. The V call is TRBV7-6, the J call TRBJ1-6; the D is unclear. There are 16 residues in the CDR3. Germline-derived CDR1 and CDR2 are SGHVS and FNYEAQ. Trimming stripped 2 bases from V and 4 bases from J, with 12 bases between. CDR3 loop: CASSLSLSLYNSPLHF. DNA of the CDR3: TGTGCCAGCAGCTTAAGTTTATCACTTTATAATTCACCCCTCCACTTT.

The chain combines TRBV13 with TRBJ1-1; a weak D match, TRBD1 (6 bases). V lost 9 bases and J 2 bases, leaving 10 bases between the germline ends. The CDR3 sequence is 12 residues long. From germline, CDR1 is PRHDT and CDR2 FYEKMQ (reference sequence). The CDR3 bases are TGTGCCAGTATACAGGGTAACACTGAAGCTTTCTTT. It translates to CASIQGNTEAFF.

This clonotype was seen a few times. This chain connects TRBV4-1 to TRBJ2-2; TRBD1 aligns across 12 bases. The CDR3 has 18 amino acids. Germline V gene lookup returns CDR1 MGHRA and CDR2 YSYEKL. The trim removed 0 bases at V and 6 bases at J, leaving 8 bases unmatched. CDR3 in amino acids: CASSQEGRGQGAAGELFF. The CDR3 DNA follows: TGCGCCAGCAGCCAAGAAGGAAGGGGACAGGGGGCGGCCGGGGAGCTGTTTTTT.

The V call is TRBV7-9, the J call TRBJ2-7; TRBD2 agrees at 8 bases. The germline CDR1 and CDR2 sequences are SEHNR and FQNEAQ (reference sequence). The length of the CDR3 is 15 residues. V lost 6 bases to trimming and J lost 3 bases; unmatched junction nucleotides: 10. CDR3 amino acids: CASSPRLAPFYEQYF. DNA of the CDR3: TGTGCCAGCAGTCCTAGACTAGCGCCTTTCTACGAGCAGTACTTC.

CDR3 region: CASSPTSGGFTDTQYF. Here the CDR3 DNA reads TGTGCCAGCAGCCCTACTAGCGGGGGGTTCACAGATACGCAGTATTTT. V is TRBV3-1 and J is TRBJ2-3; 12 bases are a match to TRBD2. The V and J ends lost 4 bases and 2 bases, in that order; junction bases with no gene match: 4. The CDR3 contains 16 residues. Germline CDR1 reads LGHDT; CDR2 reads YNNKEL (reference sequence).

The table lists this clonotype with a few counts. V is TRBV27 and J is TRBJ1-1; D may be TRBD1 (6 bases). CDR3 length: 13 residues. V shed 5 bases and J shed 6 bases, with 13 bases lying between them. CDR1 and CDR2 (germline): MNHEY, SMNVEV (reference sequence). DNA of the CDR3: TGTGCCAGCAGTCTACCGGACAGAGCTGAAGCTTTCTTT. This sequence encodes CASSLPDRAEAFF.

This clonotype was counted between two and nine times. The J gene is TRBJ2-7, the V gene TRBV20-1; D is unclear. Trimming cost V 0 bases and J 0 bases, with 12 bases left between them. Germline V gives CDR1 DFQATT, CDR2 SNEGSKA (reference sequence). The CDR3 totals 15 residues. The CDR3 loop reads CSAREVAASSYEQYF. For the CDR3, the DNA is TGCAGTGCTAGAGAAGTCGCAGCTTCCTCCTACGAGCAGTACTTC.

CDR3 sequence reads: CASSLGSGQPQHF. DNA for the CDR3: TGTGCCAGCAGTTTAGGGTCTGGCCAGCCCCAGCATTTT. The chain combines TRBV12-3 or TRBV12-4 with TRBJ1-5; D remains ambiguous. This CDR3 region has 13 residues. Trimming took off 1 base at V and 7 bases at J, with 8 bases between the two ends.

Only a few counts were recorded for this clonotype. The chain couples TRBV10-3 to TRBJ2-5; 8 bases agree with TRBD1. Germline V gene sequence: CDR1 ENHRY, CDR2 SYGVKD. This CDR3 is built from 19 residues. Trimming removed 1 base from V and 4 bases from J; junction bases left unmatched: 17. The DNA of the CDR3 is TGTGCCATCAGTGAGTACCCGGGACAGGATCACCGAAGGCGAGAGACCCAGTACTTC. Translation gives CAISEYPGQDHRRRETQYF.

This chain links TRBV5-1 with TRBJ2-3; D is undetermined. Trimming left V 2 bases short and J 2 bases short, with 6 bases between. The germline V gene encodes CDR1 SGHRS and CDR2 YFSETQ. CDR3 size: 13 residues. Here the CDR3 DNA reads TGCGCCAGCAGCTTTAGCTTCACAGATACGCAGTATTTT. This translates into CASSFSFTDTQYF.

This clonotype was seen ten or more times. This sequence joins TRBV7-6 and TRBJ2-3; 7 nucleotides align to TRBD2. This CDR3 spans 15 amino acids. CDR1 is SGHVS, CDR2 FNYEAQ, per germline. V was clipped by 5 bases and J by 7 bases; unmatched bases: 12. DNA of the CDR3: TGTGCCAGCAGCCGAGCGGGACCAGGGAGAAATACGCAGTATTTT. This encodes CASSRAGPGRNTQYF.

This chain links TRBV7-9 with TRBJ2-7; D possibly corresponds to TRBD1 (6 bases). V was trimmed by 4 bases and J by 4 bases, leaving 20 bases between them. The CDR3 is 16 amino acids. The germline gives CDR1 SEHNR, CDR2 FQNEAQ (reference sequence). The CDR3 DNA is TGTGCCAGCAGCTCCCGCCAGGGGAAAGCCGATTACGAGCAGTACGTC. Protein sequence: CASSSRQGKADYEQYV.

The CDR3 loop is CASRDRDRGGTEAFF. CDR3 DNA sequence: TGTGCCAGCAGGGACCGGGACAGGGGCGGGACTGAAGCTTTCTTT. V usage is TRBV7-2 and J usage is TRBJ1-1, with TRBD1 identical over 10 bases. CDR3 size: 15 residues. CDR1 is SGHTA and CDR2 is FQGNSA in the germline V gene. Trimming at V came to 6 bases and at J to 5 bases, leaving 9 bases not matched to a gene.

This clonotype was observed a handful of times. The gene calls are TRBV2 and TRBJ2-1, with 8 bases lining up with TRBD2. Trimming removed 6 bases from V and 5 bases from J; junction bases left unmatched: 9. Germline assignment: CDR1 SNHLY and CDR2 FYNNEI. The CDR3 loop spans 15 amino acids. The CDR3 protein is CASSPGLGTDNEQFF. CDR3 DNA: TGTGCCAGCAGCCCGGGACTAGGAACGGACAATGAGCAGTTCTTC. The variable domain in full, completed from reference TRBV2 and TRBJ2-1, reads EPEVTQTPSHQVTQMGQEVILRCVPISNHLYFYWYRQILGQKVEFLVSFYNNEISEKSEIFDDQFSVERPDGSNFTLKIRSTKLEDSAMYFCASSPGLGTDNEQFFGPGTRLTVL.

This rearrangement joins TRBV11-2 to TRBJ2-5, with 9 bases identical to TRBD2. The CDR3 spans 16 residues. J was trimmed by 6 bases and V by 0 bases; bases with no gene match: 8. Per the germline V gene, CDR1 is SGHAT and CDR2 is FQNNGV. CDR3 protein: CASSLDDGLARQTQYF. The CDR3 DNA sequence: TGTGCCAGCAGCTTAGATGATGGACTAGCGAGGCAGACCCAGTACTTC.

The chain couples TRBV9 to TRBJ2-5; D gene unclear. Looked up from germline, CDR1 is SGDLS and CDR2 is YYNGEE. V lost 4 bases to trimming and J lost 2 bases, with 12 bases between them. This CDR3 spans 14 amino acids. The CDR3 DNA is TGTGCCAGCAGCCTCTCTGGTGGGCAAGAGACCCAGTACTTC. Residues: CASSLSGGQETQYF.

This clonotype was observed a few times. The rearrangement links TRBV7-2 to TRBJ2-5; no firm D call. The length of the CDR3 is 13 residues. The ends were cut back, 1 base at V and 4 bases at J, with 7 bases in the middle. CDR1 and CDR2 (germline): SGHTA, FQGNSA. CDR3 in amino acids: CASSLDGTETQYF. The CDR3 coding sequence is TGTGCCAGCAGCTTAGATGGTACAGAGACCCAGTACTTC.